This is a list of T cell receptor beta chains from one sample in a study of blood T cells in healthy people across ages. MiXCR was run by TCRdb on the 5' RACE reads, yielding one entry per CDR3 protein. The sample records approximately 960,000 distinct CDR3 sequences, 29% being singletons. The same sample was also used in a study of T cells of mothers and their children.

Material: blood. The receptors shown here come from a woman between 35 and 50 years old in good health. Each CDR3 is given without its conserved first and last residue. Each record gives: J gene, V gene, CDR3 protein.

j_call: TRBJ2-7
v_call: TRBV3-1
cdr3_aa: ASSQAGTGANEQY

j_call: TRBJ1-1
v_call: TRBV9
cdr3_aa: ASSPRLHTEAF

j_call: TRBJ2-2
v_call: TRBV11-2
cdr3_aa: ASSRGLNTGELF

j_call: TRBJ1-1
v_call: TRBV7-2
cdr3_aa: ASSSRTQWDTEAF

j_call: TRBJ2-3
v_call: TRBV9
cdr3_aa: ASSSPRNSASDTQY

j_call: TRBJ1-3
v_call: TRBV9
cdr3_aa: ASSVEGIPGNTIY

j_call: TRBJ2-1
v_call: TRBV7-8
cdr3_aa: ASSPDGLVYSYNEQF

j_call: TRBJ2-1
v_call: TRBV7-2
cdr3_aa: ASSMITPDGEQF

j_call: TRBJ1-2
v_call: TRBV5-1
cdr3_aa: ASSPRALYGYT

j_call: TRBJ2-7
v_call: TRBV5-1
cdr3_aa: ASSPTGNELYEQY

j_call: TRBJ1-1
v_call: TRBV29-1
cdr3_aa: SVRSTGGMNTEAF

j_call: TRBJ1-2
v_call: TRBV12-3/TRBV12-4
cdr3_aa: ASSFGPGGNYGYT

j_call: TRBJ2-1
v_call: TRBV7-7
cdr3_aa: ASSLAEDGRRNEQF

j_call: TRBJ2-3
v_call: TRBV5-1
cdr3_aa: ASSLDPGPLDTQY

j_call: TRBJ2-2
v_call: TRBV6-5
cdr3_aa: ASSRDRGDTGELF

j_call: TRBJ2-5
v_call: TRBV7-9
cdr3_aa: ASSSRGTEPQETQY

j_call: TRBJ1-2
v_call: TRBV29-1
cdr3_aa: SASGTGGNGYT

j_call: TRBJ2-6
v_call: TRBV7-9
cdr3_aa: ASTAQHSGANVLT

j_call: TRBJ1-1
v_call: TRBV20-1
cdr3_aa: SAPLGRGGAF

j_call: TRBJ2-3
v_call: TRBV12-3/TRBV12-4
cdr3_aa: ASSPGPPENTQY

j_call: TRBJ2-5
v_call: TRBV28
cdr3_aa: ASRPWGLGTQY

j_call: TRBJ1-2
v_call: TRBV7-9
cdr3_aa: ASSLVQPAGYT